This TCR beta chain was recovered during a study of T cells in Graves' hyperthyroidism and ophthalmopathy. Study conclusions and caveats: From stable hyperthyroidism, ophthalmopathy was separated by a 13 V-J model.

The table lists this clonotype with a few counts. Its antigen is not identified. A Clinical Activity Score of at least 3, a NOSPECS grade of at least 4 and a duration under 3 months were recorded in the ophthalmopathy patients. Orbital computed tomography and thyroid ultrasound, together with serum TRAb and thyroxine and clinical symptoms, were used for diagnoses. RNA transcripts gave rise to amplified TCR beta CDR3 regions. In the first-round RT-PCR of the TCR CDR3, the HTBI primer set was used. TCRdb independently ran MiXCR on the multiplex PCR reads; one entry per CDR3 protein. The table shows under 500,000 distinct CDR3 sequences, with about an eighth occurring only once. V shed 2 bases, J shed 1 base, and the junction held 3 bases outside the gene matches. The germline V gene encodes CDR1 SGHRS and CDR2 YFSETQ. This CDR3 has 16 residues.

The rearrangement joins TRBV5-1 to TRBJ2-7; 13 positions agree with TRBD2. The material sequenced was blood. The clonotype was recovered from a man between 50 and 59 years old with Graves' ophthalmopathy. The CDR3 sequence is CASSFRTSGSSYEQYF. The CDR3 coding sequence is TGCGCCAGCAGCTTTAGGACTAGCGGGAGTTCCTACGAGCAGTACTTC.